This TCR beta chain came from a study of cytomegalovirus exposure and HLA in healthy donors. Notes on the study in general: Donors belonging to an Asian-associated ancestry cluster reportedly showed fewer N-insertions in productive TCRs than the roughly 670-donor mean, according to what a later analysis found.

Primers included in the PCR were 60 Vbeta and 13 Jbeta primers. TCRdb keeps only in-frame clones here, not all; method: immunoSEQ multiplex PCR. There are approximately 160,000 clones in the sample; 55% to 80% occur only once, and 4.5% lies in the top ten. Regarding this clone: Its antigen is currently unknown.

Each donor was healthy, and each was a bone marrow donor. The CDR3 consists of 15 residues. V lost 6 bases, J lost 0 bases, and 14 bases lay in between. Germline CDR1 is KGHSH and CDR2 is LQKENI. The gene calls are TRBV18 and TRBJ2-5, with D possibly matching TRBD1 (5 bases). The source is a woman aged 18-29 years in good health and CMV-seropositive. Material: PBMCs. For the CDR3, the DNA is TGTGCCAGCTCGCCCAGGGCCTTGGACCAAGAGACCCAGTACTTC. It is translated as CASSPRALDQETQYF.